The 17 T cell receptor beta chains listed next were all sequenced from one sample in a study of T cells after somatic rescue of genetic block. Method: immunoSEQ multiplex PCR; TCRdb's copy keeps in-frame clones and lacks some. This sample has 55,000 or so clones, with more than 90% found just once. The sequenced sample consisted of peripheral blood mononuclear cells (PBMCs). These receptors originate from a child younger than two.

The V and J genes are TRBV5-1 and TRBJ2-1; D is unresolved. The V and J ends lost 4 bases and 8 bases respectively, with 22 bases between them. CDR1 and CDR2 (germline): SGHRS, YFSETQ. This CDR3 has 16 residues. For the CDR3, the DNA is TGCGCCAGCAGCCTCCGCCCCCCCTTGAAATCGGATGAGCAGTTCTTC. It translates to CASSLRPPLKSDEQFF.

This clone came up once. The J gene is TRBJ1-6, the V gene TRBV2; TRBD1 agrees at 8 bases. The CDR3 covers 14 residues. In germline, CDR1 is SNHLY, CDR2 FYNNEI. Trimming cost V 4 bases and J 5 bases; bases outside gene matches: 1. CDR3 sequence reads: CASSGQGNNSPLHF. In DNA form, the CDR3 reads TGTGCCAGCAGTGGACAGGGGAATAATTCACCCCTCCACTTT.

V is TRBV28 and J is TRBJ2-6; D call uncertain. Germline V gives CDR1 MDHEN, CDR2 SYDVKM. This CDR3 comprises 18 residues. V was cut by 8 bases and J by 0 bases, with 20 bases left in between. The CDR3 loop reads CASGILVAPSSGANVLTF. CDR3 in DNA: TGTGCCAGCGGGATTCTAGTGGCCCCTAGCTCTGGGGCCAACGTCCTGACTTTC.

The genes are TRBV25-1 and TRBJ2-3, with D perhaps TRBD1 or TRBD2 (5 bases each). This CDR3 comprises 12 residues. Germline values: CDR1 MGHDK, CDR2 SYGVNS. Trimming shortened V by 2 bases and J by 5 bases, and 5 bases separated the two germline ends. The CDR3 spells CASSEGGDTQYF. DNA for the CDR3: TGTGCCAGCAGTGAAGGGGGAGATACGCAGTATTTT. Complete variable domain (other parts from reference TRBV25-1 and TRBJ2-3): EADIYQTPRYLVIGTGKKITLECSQTMGHDKMYWYQQDPGMELHLIHYSYGVNSTEKGDLSSESTVSRIRTEHFPLTLESARPSHTSQYLCASSEGGDTQYFGPGTRLTVL.

The chain links TRBV7-2 to TRBJ2-1; 12 bases line up with TRBD2. Germline V CDR1 and CDR2: SGHTA, FQGNSA. CDR3 length: 17 amino acids. Unmatched junction bases numbered 1, after V lost 0 bases and J lost 1 base. This chain's CDR3 is CASSLAGTSGSYNEQFF. The CDR3 DNA reads as TGTGCCAGCAGCTTAGCGGGGACTAGCGGGTCCTACAATGAGCAGTTCTTC.

The chain uses TRBV27 and TRBJ1-2; TRBD1 aligns across 8 bases. Germline CDR1 MNHEY, CDR2 SMNVEV (reference sequence). The CDR3 contains 15 residues. Unmatched junction bases numbered 12, after V lost 7 bases and J lost 5 bases. Here the CDR3 reads CASTVTGGAVYGYTF. DNA of the CDR3: TGTGCCAGCACCGTTACAGGGGGAGCAGTGTATGGCTACACCTTC.

The chain carries TRBV10-3 and TRBJ2-3, with 7 bases that match TRBD1. The CDR3 has 14 amino acids. Trimming removed 4 bases from V and 1 base from J; junction bases left unmatched: 2. Germline-derived CDR1 and CDR2 are ENHRY and SYGVKD. The CDR3 DNA reads TGTGCCATCAGTGCCACAGGGGGCACAGATACGCAGTATTTT. Residues: CAISATGGTDTQYF.

The genes are TRBV29-1 and TRBJ2-5; the D gene is possibly TRBD1 (5 bases). The tail of the sequence fits TRBJ2-7 better, so the J call may be wrong. Germline lookup yields CDR1 SQVTM and CDR2 ANQGSEA. CDR3 length equals 15 residues. CDR3 nucleotides: TGCAGCGTTGCTCCTAGGGAAGCGACAGCCTACGAGCAGTACTTC. Its protein is CSVAPREATAYEQYF.

V is TRBV4-2 and J is TRBJ2-2; no firm D call. The germline V gene has CDR1 LGHNA and CDR2 YNFKEQ. The CDR3 contains 12 residues. Trimming left V 3 bases short and J 7 bases short, with 6 bases between. The CDR3 protein is CASSHSGGELFF. CDR3 sequence (DNA): TGTGCCAGCAGCCACAGTGGCGGGGAGCTGTTTTTT.

This chain links TRBV7-9 with TRBJ1-5; 9 bases match TRBD1. The germline gives CDR1 SEHNR, CDR2 FQNEAQ (reference sequence). The CDR3 sequence is 15 residues long. V shed 3 bases and J 3 bases; nucleotides not matched to a gene: 3. CDR3 coding DNA: TGTGCCAGCAGCTTCGACAGGGGGAACAATCAGCCCCAGCATTTT. As protein: CASSFDRGNNQPQHF. The full variable domain, completed using reference TRBV7-9 and TRBJ1-5, is DTGVSQNPRHKITKRGQNVTFRCDPISEHNRLYWYRQTLGQGPEFLTYFQNEAQLEKSRLLSDRFSAERPKGSFSTLEIQRTEQGDSAMYLCASSFDRGNNQPQHFGDGTRLSIL.

The V call is TRBV7-2, the J call TRBJ1-2; D is unclear. Germline assignment: CDR1 SGHTA and CDR2 FQGNSA. This CDR3 has 14 amino acids. Trimming shortened V by 7 bases and J by 1 base, and 13 bases separated the two germline ends. CDR3 sequence reads: CASTLLQFNYGYTF. The CDR3 nucleotides read TGTGCCAGCACCTTGCTACAGTTTAACTATGGCTACACCTTC.

V is TRBV9 and J is TRBJ2-2; the match to TRBD1 covers 12 bases. The CDR3 loop spans 16 amino acids. The junction had 8 bases not matched to a gene; V was cut back by 4 bases and J by 7 bases. Germline assignment: CDR1 SGDLS and CDR2 YYNGEE. This CDR3 reads CASSIRDRGRIGELFF. The CDR3 nucleotides are TGTGCCAGCAGCATCCGGGACAGGGGGCGCATCGGGGAGCTGTTTTTT.

V is TRBV28 and J is TRBJ1-1; 8 bases align to TRBD1. The germline CDR1 and CDR2 sequences are MDHEN and SYDVKM. CDR3 length equals 15 residues. V lost 5 bases, J lost 4 bases, and 9 bases stayed unmatched. CDR3 DNA: TGTGCCAGCAGTCAGCTAACAGGGGGGGCCACTGAAGCTTTCTTT. As protein: CASSQLTGGATEAFF.

The chain couples TRBV29-1 to TRBJ2-3, with D possibly TRBD1 on 5 matching bases. Deletions cut 8 bases from V and 6 bases from J, with 15 bases between. Germline CDR1 is SQVTM and CDR2 is ANQGSEA. This CDR3 contains 12 residues. CDR3 region: CSYPVPGDTQYF. As DNA, the CDR3 is TGCAGCTATCCGGTCCCAGGGGATACGCAGTATTTT.

V gene TRBV10-3 combines with J gene TRBJ1-3; 8 positions match TRBD1. J lost 4 bases, V lost 3 bases, and 2 bases had no gene match. This CDR3 is built from 14 residues. From germline, CDR1 is ENHRY and CDR2 SYGVKD. The DNA of the CDR3 is TGTGCCATCAGTGACAGGGGGCTAGGAAACACCATATATTTT. Amino acid sequence: CAISDRGLGNTIYF.

To note about this clone: The sample contains more than one DNA sequence encoding this CDR3. This chain links TRBV5-1 with TRBJ2-5, with unresolved D. Germline CDR1 and CDR2: SGHRS and YFSETQ. Trimming shortened V by 4 bases and J by 5 bases, and 6 bases separated the two germline ends. CDR3 length equals 11 residues. CDR3 nucleotide sequence: TGCGCCAGCAGCCTGAGGGAGACCCAGTACTTC. Translating it yields CASSLRETQYF.

The genes are TRBV4-2 and TRBJ2-7; D unresolved. Germline assignment: CDR1 LGHNA and CDR2 YNFKEQ. The V end lost 3 bases, the J end lost 1 base, and 4 bases lay between the germline ends. The CDR3 totals 12 residues. The CDR3 spells CASSHPSYEQYF. Here the CDR3 DNA reads TGTGCCAGCAGCCATCCGTCCTACGAGCAGTACTTC.